This T cell receptor (beta chain) was sequenced during a study of identical twins. This CDR3 comprises 15 residues. Trimming removed 4 bases at V and 3 bases at J, with 15 bases between. Germline V gene sequence: CDR1 SEHNR, CDR2 FQNEAQ (reference sequence). The study's findings and limits: Out-of-frame alpha sequences shared by twins showed excess low generation probability.

Through template switching, a universal primer site was introduced, and the cDNA contained unique molecular identifiers. Each CDR3 protein is one row after TCRdb ran MiXCR on the 5' RACE reads. The sample contains just under 650,000 distinct CDR3 sequences, about 7.1% of which appear only once. Details on this clonotype: Antigen unknown.

These same data were also listed under a study on yellow fever vaccine responses in identical twins.

The V and J genes are TRBV7-9 and TRBJ1-2, with D possibly matching TRBD1 (6 bases). The sequencing input was PBMCs. This TCR was recovered from a woman between 18 and 29 years old in good health. CDR3 residues: CASSSLQGTHYGYTF. The CDR3, as DNA: TGTGCCAGCAGCTCCCTCCAGGGGACTCACTATGGCTACACCTTC.